These 11 T cell receptor beta chains were sequenced from one sample in a study of early T cells in non-severe SARS-CoV-2 infection. TCRdb redid the calling of the 5' RACE reads with MiXCR, one entry per CDR3 protein. This sample carries approximately 98,000 distinct CDR3 sequences, 9.5% to 13% of them seen once, and the ten largest clones take around 3%. Material: whole blood. The receptors were gathered from an adult who was a healthcare worker with PCR-confirmed SARS-CoV-2 infection or an uninfected control (not recorded which).

The gene calls are TRBV2 and TRBJ1-2, with 7 bases matching TRBD1. This CDR3 region has 14 residues. Trimming removed 3 bases from V and 4 bases from J; junction bases left unmatched: 5. Germline loops: CDR1 SNHLY, CDR2 FYNNEI. The CDR3 sequence: CASSDGTALYGYTF. In DNA, the CDR3 is TGTGCCAGCAGTGATGGGACAGCCCTCTATGGCTACACCTTC. The variable domain in full, with the rest retrieved from reference TRBV2 and TRBJ1-2, is EPEVTQTPSHQVTQMGQEVILRCVPISNHLYFYWYRQILGQKVEFLVSFYNNEISEKSEIFDDQFSVERPDGSNFTLKIRSTKLEDSAMYFCASSDGTALYGYTFGSGTRLTVV.

This clonotype showed up just a few times. The gene calls are TRBV18 and TRBJ1-2, with D possibly being TRBD1 (5 bases). Germline CDR1 is KGHSH and CDR2 is LQKENI. V was clipped by 6 bases and J by 3 bases, with 17 bases between them. This CDR3 has 15 amino acids. CDR3 region: CASSSGLPFDYGYTF. The CDR3, as DNA: TGTGCCAGCTCGTCGGGACTTCCTTTTGACTATGGCTACACCTTC.

The chain joins TRBV5-1 to TRBJ2-5; 7 bases map to TRBD2. The CDR3 extends over 16 amino acids. Trimming cost V 0 bases and J 1 base; bases outside gene matches: 6. Germline V lookup: CDR1 SGHRS, CDR2 YFSETQ. In DNA, the CDR3 is TGCGCCAGCAGCTTGGTTGGGCTAGCGGTCCAAGAGACCCAGTACTTC. Residues: CASSLVGLAVQETQYF.

This clonotype showed up just a few times. This chain connects TRBV29-1 to TRBJ1-1; no clear D gene. The CDR3 consists of 9 residues. Germline V gives CDR1 SQVTM, CDR2 ANQGSEA. The germline V and J ends were trimmed by 3 bases and 4 bases, with 0 bases remaining between them. The CDR3 nucleotides are TGCAGCGTTGACACTGAAGCTTTCTTT. Translation gives CSVDTEAFF.

The gene calls are TRBV5-4 and TRBJ1-2, with D hard to call. The V end was cut by 4 bases, the J end by 8 bases, with 15 bases between. From germline, CDR1 is SGHNT and CDR2 YYREEE (reference sequence). CDR3 size: 13 residues. This CDR3 reads CASSPWTRGGYTF. DNA for the CDR3: TGTGCCAGCAGCCCTTGGACCCGAGGGGGCTACACCTTC.

V gene TRBV11-2 combines with J gene TRBJ2-3; TRBD2 might be the D (6 bases). The CDR3 loop spans 15 amino acids. CDR1 and CDR2 from the germline V gene are SGHAT and FQNNGV. V was pared by 3 bases and J by 0 bases, with 10 bases between. CDR3 loop: CASSFRGYSTDTQYF. The CDR3 bases are TGTGCCAGCAGCTTCCGGGGGTACAGCACAGATACGCAGTATTTT.

In its sample, this clonotype was seen many times. The chain is built from TRBV20-1 and TRBJ2-3; D unresolved. The V gene lost 0 bases and the J gene lost 5 bases, with 6 bases spanning the gap. This CDR3 region has 12 residues. CDR1 and CDR2 from the germline V gene are DFQATT and SNEGSKA (reference sequence). The CDR3 nucleotides are TGCAGTGCTAGAGAGCTTAGAGATACGCAGTATTTT. Translating gives CSARELRDTQYF.

This clonotype has a handful of counts. V gene TRBV24-1 combines with J gene TRBJ2-3; D is unresolved. The germline V gene has CDR1 KGHDR and CDR2 SFDVKD. This CDR3 has 13 residues. V shed 5 bases and J shed 7 bases, with 12 bases lying between them. CDR3 in DNA: TGTGCCACCAGTGGTCCGAAGACGAATACGCAGTATTTT. Its translation: CATSGPKTNTQYF.

This clonotype was recorded many times. This chain uses TRBV3-1 with TRBJ1-2; 9 positions agree with TRBD1. This CDR3 comprises 15 residues. Trimming removed 3 bases from V and 4 bases from J; junction bases left unmatched: 6. In germline, CDR1 is LGHDT, CDR2 YNNKEL (reference sequence). CDR3 amino acids: CASSQATGGSYGYTF. The CDR3, as DNA: TGTGCCAGCAGCCAGGCGACAGGGGGTAGCTATGGCTACACCTTC.

This clonotype was found a few times. This CDR3 is CSVGAGGGPSETQYF. The CDR3 nucleotides are TGCAGCGTTGGAGCGGGGGGCGGCCCCTCGGAGACCCAGTACTTC. J is TRBJ2-5 and V is TRBV29-1; 9 bases agree with TRBD2. The germline V gene has CDR1 SQVTM and CDR2 ANQGSEA. Germline trimming cut 4 bases from V and 5 bases from J; bases unmatched to any gene: 11. The CDR3 runs to 15 residues.

CDR3 in amino acids: CASSQDPGLAGTDTQYF. CDR3 DNA: TGCGCCAGCAGCCAAGATCCCGGACTAGCGGGCACAGATACGCAGTATTTT. J is TRBJ2-3 and V is TRBV4-1, with 10 bases that match TRBD2. Germline lookup yields CDR1 MGHRA and CDR2 YSYEKL. The CDR3 runs 17 residues. J gave up 1 base and V 0 bases, and 4 bases lay outside the gene matches.